The 17 T cell receptor beta chains below come from one sample, sequenced in a study of CD8+CD57+ T cells in acquired aplastic anemia. The template used for profiling TCR beta VDJ and CDR3 was genomic DNA. From the reads, TCRdb called clonotypes with MiXCR, one entry per CDR3 protein. The sample yields roughly 250,000 distinct CDR3 sequences, 45% to 50% seen once. Only patients with CD8+CD57+ cell expansion on flow cytometry were chosen for sequencing. Sequenced material: sorted CD4+, CD8+, or CD8+CD57+ T cells (not recorded which) from PBMCs. The receptors stem from a human donor with aplastic anemia.

The chain carries TRBV19 and TRBJ1-6, with 8 bases aligning to TRBD1. This CDR3 is 16 amino acids long. Per the germline V gene, CDR1 is LNHDA and CDR2 is SQIVND (reference sequence). J gave up 7 bases and V 5 bases, and 10 bases lay outside the gene matches. CDR3: CASSLRGQGVNSPLHF. DNA for the CDR3: TGTGCCAGTAGTCTCAGGGGGCAGGGGGTAAATTCACCCCTCCACTTT.

The genes are TRBV10-2 and TRBJ1-6; D is unresolved. Germline V gene lookup returns CDR1 WSHSY and CDR2 SAAADI. Trimming pared 8 bases from V and 5 bases from J, leaving 7 bases between. The length of the CDR3 is 12 residues. The CDR3 here is CASSSNNSPLHF. The CDR3 DNA reads as TGCGCCAGCTCGTCGAATAATTCACCCCTCCACTTT.

The rearrangement joins TRBV10-3 to TRBJ1-1, with a tentative D call TRBD1 (6 bases). Per germline, CDR1 ENHRY and CDR2 SYGVKD. Trimming cost V 3 bases and J 5 bases, with 13 bases left between them. The CDR3 sequence is 14 residues long. CDR3 loop: CAISEQGLGTEAFF. The CDR3 DNA reads TGTGCCATCAGTGAACAGGGATTGGGGACTGAAGCTTTCTTT.

The chain joins TRBV19 to TRBJ2-3; 7 positions agree with TRBD2. CDR1 is LNHDA, CDR2 SQIVND, per germline (reference sequence). After removal of 4 bases from V and 4 bases from J, the junction contained 8 bases not matched to a gene. The CDR3 runs to 15 residues. For the CDR3, the DNA is TGTGCCAGTAGTACTTTGGCGGGAGTGGCAGATACGCAGTATTTT. It yields the protein CASSTLAGVADTQYF. Together with reference TRBV19 and TRBJ2-3, the CDR3 gives the full variable domain: DGGITQSPKYLFRKEGQNVTLSCEQNLNHDAMYWYRQDPGQGLRLIYYSQIVNDFQKGDIAEGYSVSREKKESFPLTVTSAQKNPTAFYLCASSTLAGVADTQYFGPGTRLTVL.

This chain links TRBV7-9 with TRBJ2-5; 10 nucleotides match TRBD2. Germline V lookup: CDR1 SEHNR, CDR2 FQNEAQ (reference sequence). The trim removed 7 bases at V and 4 bases at J, leaving 3 bases unmatched. The CDR3 has 13 amino acids. CDR3 in DNA: TGTGCCAGCAACCCTAGCGGGGGAGAGACCCAGTACTTC. Its protein product is CASNPSGGETQYF.

The chain joins TRBV15 to TRBJ2-5, with 9 bases that match TRBD2. CDR1 and CDR2 from the germline V gene are LNHNV and YYDKDF (reference sequence). This CDR3 has 16 residues. With 3 bases clipped from V and 5 bases from J, the junction kept 10 bases outside the gene matches. The CDR3 DNA reads as TGTGCCACCAGCAGCGTAGGCGGGAGGGCCGGCGAGACCCAGTACTTC. Protein sequence: CATSSVGGRAGETQYF.

The chain recombines TRBV5-1 with TRBJ2-7; TRBD1 or TRBD2 may be the D gene (5 bases each). V was pared by 7 bases and J by 4 bases, with 18 bases between. The CDR3 covers 14 residues. The germline V gene encodes CDR1 SGHRS and CDR2 YFSETQ. CDR3 DNA: TGCGCCAGCGCCCCTAGGGCTGGGGGATACGAGCAGTACTTC. Translating gives CASAPRAGGYEQYF.

The chain joins TRBV12-3 or TRBV12-4 to TRBJ1-1, with D possibly matching TRBD1 (5 bases). With 3 bases removed from V and 4 bases from J, the gap between germline ends came to 9 bases. The CDR3 consists of 13 residues. This CDR3 is CASSFGGTTEAFF. CDR3 sequence (DNA): TGTGCCAGCAGTTTCGGGGGGACCACTGAAGCTTTCTTT.

This clonotype was detected a few times. This chain uses TRBV20-1 with TRBJ2-3; TRBD2 aligns across 16 bases. Germline V CDR1 and CDR2: DFQATT, SNEGSKA (reference sequence). The trim removed 5 bases at V and 5 bases at J, leaving 10 bases unmatched. This CDR3 comprises 17 residues. CDR3 DNA: TGCAGTGCTCCCACCGGGACTAGCGGGGGGGCGAAAGATACGCAGTATTTT. The encoded protein is CSAPTGTSGGAKDTQYF.

The CDR3 spells CAISESPNYGYTF. The CDR3 DNA follows: TGTGCCATCAGTGAGTCCCCTAACTATGGCTACACCTTC. This chain uses TRBV10-3 with TRBJ1-2; D ambiguous. CDR3 size: 13 residues. From germline, CDR1 is ENHRY and CDR2 SYGVKD. V dropped 0 bases and J dropped 0 bases, with 2 bases sitting between them.

V usage is TRBV15 and J usage is TRBJ1-2; TRBD1 might be the D (6 bases). Germline values: CDR1 LNHNV, CDR2 YYDKDF (reference sequence). V shed 1 base and J shed 4 bases, with 10 bases lying between them. This CDR3 region has 14 residues. The CDR3 reads CATSRGGAGYGYTF. The DNA for the CDR3 is TGTGCCACCAGCAGAGGGGGGGCGGGCTATGGCTACACCTTC.

The chain recombines TRBV5-6 with TRBJ2-7; TRBD2 might be the D (5 bases). V dropped 1 base and J dropped 3 bases, with 17 bases sitting between them. Per germline, CDR1 SGHDT and CDR2 YYEEEE. CDR3 size: 16 residues. The CDR3 DNA sequence: TGTGCCAGCAGCTTGCTTTTGCCTAGCCCATACTACGAGCAGTACTTC. Protein: CASSLLLPSPYYEQYF. Complete variable domain (other parts from reference TRBV5-6 and TRBJ2-7): DAGVTQSPTHLIKTRGQQVTLRCSPKSGHDTVSWYQQALGQGPQFIFQYYEEEERQRGNFPDRFSGHQFPNYSSELNVNALLLGDSALYLCASSLLLPSPYYEQYFGPGTRLTVT.

The rearrangement links TRBV19 to TRBJ1-6; possible D gene TRBD1, 5 bases. Germline V CDR1 and CDR2: LNHDA, SQIVND (reference sequence). This CDR3 has 15 residues. V shed 5 bases and J shed 7 bases, with 15 bases lying between them. The DNA for the CDR3 is TGTGCCAGTAGTGTACAGGAGAACCAGAATTCACCCCTCCACTTT. It codes for CASSVQENQNSPLHF.

The CDR3 bases are TGTGCCAGCAGCGAAGAACGAGGACAGGACCGCAATCAGCCCCAGCATTTT. Its translation is CASSEERGQDRNQPQHF. V is TRBV25-1 and J is TRBJ1-5, with 7 bases matching TRBD1. The CDR3 sequence is 17 residues long. Germline CDR1 MGHDK, CDR2 SYGVNS. The V segment lost 6 bases and the J segment 2 bases; nucleotides outside the gene matches: 13.

This chain links TRBV7-9 with TRBJ1-6; 8 bases are a match to TRBD1. Germline CDR1 SEHNR, CDR2 FQNEAQ (reference sequence). The CDR3 spans 17 residues. J was trimmed by 7 bases and V by 3 bases; bases with no gene match: 11. The CDR3 DNA follows: TGTGCCAGCAGCTTTTCGGACACCGGGACAGGCAATTCACCCCTCCACTTT. This codes for CASSFSDTGTGNSPLHF.

This clonotype was seen a few times. This may be a read error, as it is one base from a much larger clone. The conserved closing phenylalanine or tryptophan is absent in this CDR3, likely reflecting a read error. This chain joins TRBV20-1 and TRBJ1-2; D is uncertain. The CDR3 is 14 residues long. Trimming cost V 0 bases and J 4 bases, with 12 bases left between them. CDR1 is DFQATT, CDR2 SNEGSKA, per germline (reference sequence). The CDR3 loop is CSAREPEGLYGYTV. CDR3 sequence (DNA): TGCAGTGCTAGAGAGCCCGAGGGCCTCTATGGCTACACCGTC.

The genes are TRBV7-2 and TRBJ1-6, with D perhaps TRBD1 (5 bases). Germline V gene sequence: CDR1 SGHTA, CDR2 FQGNSA. V gave up 0 bases and J gave up 2 bases, with 11 bases separating them. This CDR3 region has 17 residues. CDR3 nucleotides: TGTGCCAGCAGCTTAGCGTGGGAGGGGACCTATAATTCACCCCTCCACTTT. This sequence encodes CASSLAWEGTYNSPLHF. The full variable domain, in which reference TRBV7-2 and TRBJ1-6 provide the parts outside the CDR3, is GAGVSQSPSNKVTEKGKDVELRCDPISGHTALYWYRQSLGQGLEFLIYFQGNSAPDKSGLPSDRFSAERTGGSVSTLTIQRTQQEDSAVYLCASSLAWEGTYNSPLHFGNGTRLTVT.